This T cell receptor beta chain was captured by sequencing in a study of blood T cell repertoires in COVID-19. Using immunoSEQ multiplex PCR, the repertoire was profiled, and TCRdb retains in-frame clones only, with some absent. The profile shows roughly 100,000 clones, just over 85% of them singletons. Germline CDR1 and CDR2: MDHEN and SYDVKM. V was clipped by 6 bases and J by 2 bases, with 14 bases between them. The CDR3 contains 15 residues. Specimen: peripheral blood. The V call is TRBV28, the J call TRBJ2-1; perhaps TRBD2 as D (5 bases). The sequence was collected from a man over 45 with COVID-19, enrolled during active disease. This chain's CDR3 is CASRGSSSPYNEQFF. The CDR3 DNA follows: TGTGCCAGCAGAGGGTCTAGCTCCCCCTACAATGAGCAGTTCTTC.